Sequencing of this T cell receptor (beta chain) was carried out in a study of T cell changes during pregnancy in multiple sclerosis. Per germline, CDR1 PRHDT and CDR2 FYEKMQ (reference sequence). The trim removed 4 bases at V and 6 bases at J, leaving 5 bases unmatched. The CDR3 is 14 amino acids. The protocol was immunoSEQ multiplex PCR, while the TCRdb copy is restricted to in-frame clones and leaves out a portion. This table holds 15,000 or so clones, 80% to 95% found once. Sequencing used peripheral blood, obtained in the second trimester of pregnancy. The sequence was obtained from a female donor in good health, enrolled as a control in a pregnancy study. V gene TRBV13 combines with J gene TRBJ2-7; 11 nucleotides agree with TRBD2. In DNA, the CDR3 is TGTGCCAGCAGCTATGGAGGGACTAGCGGCGAGCAGTACTTC. Residues: CASSYGGTSGEQYF.